Each of the 31 T cell receptor beta chains below was sequenced from the same sample in a study of T cells in women clearing cervical HPV infection. Data came from immunoSEQ multiplex PCR; TCRdb stores just in-frame clones and leaves some out. The sample table sets out 20,000 or so clones. Sequencing was carried out using blood buffy coat. These receptors were taken from a woman between 18 and 69 years old with a cervical HPV16 infection that either progressed to CIN3+ or cleared (not recorded which).

A remark on this clone: The read finishes 3 residues shy of the CDR3 end, and the germline J gene is used to complete it. This sequence joins TRBV19 and TRBJ1-5, with a weak D call TRBD1 (6 bases). The CDR3 spans 15 residues. The V gene's germline CDR1 is LNHDA and CDR2 SQIVND (reference sequence). Trimming took off 4 bases at V and 8 bases at J, with 18 bases between the two ends. CDR3 DNA, as far as it was read: TGTGCCAGTAGTAGATCCCCGGGGGGCCGAGAGCCC. This gives the protein CASSRSPGGREP. The full CDR3 protein reads CASSRSPGGREPQHF.

Worth noting for this clone: Sequencing ends 3 residues short of the CDR3 end; the germline J gene provides the rest. The chain links TRBV5-1 to TRBJ2-2, with D unclear. Trimming took 1 base from V and 2 from J, leaving 9 bases between them. CDR3 length equals 15 residues. Germline V gene data show CDR1 as SGHRS and CDR2 as YFSETQ. CDR3 DNA (partial): TGCGCCAGCAGCTTGTTGCGAGTTAACACCGGGGAG. It translates to CASSLLRVNTGE. The whole CDR3 sequence is CASSLLRVNTGELFF.

Comments on this clone: The CDR3 goes on 3 residues after the read ends, and that part is filled in from the germline J gene. This sequence joins TRBV7-9 and TRBJ1-2, with a possible D match to TRBD1 (6 bases). The germline CDR1 and CDR2 sequences are SEHNR and FQNEAQ (reference sequence). Trimming stripped 5 bases from V and 7 bases from J, with 14 bases between. CDR3 size: 13 residues. CDR3 DNA (partial): TGTGCCAGCAGCCCAGGACAGCTACCTGGC. It specifies CASSPGQLPG. The full CDR3 sequence reads CASSPGQLPGYTF.

CDR3 in amino acids: CASSQGTGGPTDTQYF. The sequenced part of the CDR3 DNA is TGTGCCAGCAGCCAAGGGACAGGGGGCCCCACAGATACG. The V and J genes are TRBV3-1 (or the pseudogene TRBV3-2) and TRBJ2-3; TRBD1 matches 11 bases. The DNA ends 3 residues before the CDR3 does, and the rest of the CDR3 is filled in from the germline J gene. CDR1 and CDR2 from the germline V gene are LGHDT and YNNKEL (reference sequence). The CDR3 sequence is 16 residues long. Trimming removed 1 base from V and 2 bases from J; junction bases left unmatched: 2.

Concerning this clone itself: The read halts 3 residues ahead of the CDR3 end, with the missing end drawn from the germline J gene. The J gene is TRBJ2-4, the V gene TRBV30; perhaps TRBD1 as D (5 bases). The CDR3 consists of 13 residues. The germline CDR1 and CDR2 sequences are GTSNPN and SVGIG (reference sequence). Incomplete CDR3 DNA: TGTGCCTGGAGTCCCCGGACACTATATGGT. It codes for CAWSPRTLYG. The full CDR3 protein reads CAWSPRTLYGQYF.

As regards this clone: The read halts 3 residues ahead of the CDR3 end, with the missing end drawn from the germline J gene. The chain links TRBV2 to TRBJ2-7; TRBD2 might be the D (6 bases). The V end lost 6 bases, the J end lost 1 base, and 7 bases lay between the germline ends. The CDR3 loop spans 12 amino acids. Germline V gene data show CDR1 as SNHLY and CDR2 as FYNNEI. The CDR3 DNA, read in part, is TGTGCCAGCAGGGGGACTTCCTACGAG. It specifies CASRGTSYE. The full CDR3 protein reads CASRGTSYEQYF.

As concerns this clone: The CDR3 end lies 3 residues beyond the end of the read and is filled in from the germline J gene. The rearrangement uses TRBV18 and TRBJ2-1; 7 nucleotides align to TRBD1. This CDR3 spans 14 amino acids. Trimming removed 4 bases from V and 6 bases from J; junction bases left unmatched: 6. CDR1 KGHSH and CDR2 LQKENI come from the germline V gene. The CDR3 spells CASSQDRVINEQFF. The DNA read from the CDR3 is TGTGCCAGCTCACAAGACAGGGTTATCAATGAG.

The sequenced part of the CDR3 DNA is TGTGCCAGCAGTACCGGTGGGACAGGGAGTTACAATGAG. Translated: CASSTGGTGSYNE. The whole CDR3 sequence reads CASSTGGTGSYNEQFF. This chain uses TRBV28 with TRBJ2-1; 9 bases map to TRBD1. The sequence runs out 3 residues before the end of the CDR3; the remainder is reconstructed from the germline J gene. This CDR3 has 16 residues. The V gene's germline CDR1 is MDHEN and CDR2 SYDVKM. After removal of 5 bases from V and 4 bases from J, the junction contained 9 bases not matched to a gene.

About this clone: Sequencing ends 3 residues short of the CDR3 end; the germline J gene provides the rest. The chain joins TRBV2 to TRBJ2-7, with TRBD2 matching over 9 bases. CDR3 length: 15 residues. Per the germline V gene, CDR1 is SNHLY and CDR2 is FYNNEI. J was trimmed by 2 bases and V by 6 bases; bases with no gene match: 8. CDR3 sequence: CASRETSGLAYEQYF. The CDR3 bases that were read are TGTGCCAGCAGGGAGACTAGCGGTCTAGCCTACGAG. Looking up the rest from reference TRBV2 and TRBJ2-7 gives the full variable domain: EPEVTQTPSHQVTQMGQEVILRCVPISNHLYFYWYRQILGQKVEFLVSFYNNEISEKSEIFDDQFSVERPDGSNFTLKIRSTKLEDSAMYFCASRETSGLAYEQYFGPGTRLTVT.

On this clone: Coverage ceases 3 residues before the CDR3 finishes, and the germline J gene fills in the end. The chain couples TRBV5-1 to TRBJ2-3; 11 nucleotides line up with TRBD2. CDR3 length: 17 residues. Germline CDR1 SGHRS, CDR2 YFSETQ. Incomplete CDR3 DNA: TGCGCCAGCAGCGGAACCACCGGGACTAGCGGACAAGAGACG. Its translation is CASSGTTGTSGQET. The whole CDR3 protein is CASSGTTGTSGQETQYF. Together with reference TRBV5-1 and TRBJ2-3, the CDR3 gives the full variable domain: KAGVTQTPRYLIKTRGQQVTLSCSPISGHRSVSWYQQTPGQGLQFLFEYFSETQRNKGNFPGRFSGRQFSNSRSEMNVSTLELGDSALYLCASSGTTGTSGQETQYFGPGTRLTVL.

Concerning this clone itself: The CDR3 extends 3 residues past the end of the read, so its final part is completed from the germline J gene. The chain recombines TRBV18 with TRBJ1-2; 9 positions match TRBD1. The CDR3 consists of 17 residues. Germline values: CDR1 KGHSH, CDR2 LQKENI. The part of the CDR3 DNA that was read is TGTGCCAGCTCACCACTTACAACAGGGGGCGCGGGCAATGAC. Amino acid sequence: CASSPLTTGGAGND. The CDR3 in full is CASSPLTTGGAGNDYTF.

Concerning this clone: The read comes to an end 3 residues before the CDR3 does, leaving the germline J gene to fill in the end. The chain employs TRBV30 and TRBJ2-3, with 9 bases matching TRBD1. This CDR3 has 15 amino acids. J lost 2 bases, V lost 0 bases, and 3 bases had no gene match. Germline CDR1 reads GTSNPN; CDR2 reads SVGIG (reference sequence). The CDR3 spells CAWSVGTGLTDTQYF. The CDR3 DNA, read in part, is TGTGCCTGGAGTGTTGGGACAGGGCTCACAGATACG. Full variable domain (remainder filled in from reference TRBV30 and TRBJ2-3): SQTIHQWPATLVQPVGSPLSLECTVEGTSNPNLYWYRQAAGRGLQLLFYSVGIGQISSEVPQNLSASRPQDRQFILSSKKLLLSDSGFYLCAWSVGTGLTDTQYFGPGTRLTVL.

This clone is labeled medium-sized based on frequency. The DNA ends 3 residues before the CDR3 does, and the rest of the CDR3 is filled in from the germline J gene. This chain connects TRBV12-3 or TRBV12-4 to TRBJ2-1; 9 nucleotides agree with TRBD1. V shed 3 bases, J shed 4 bases, and the junction held 7 bases outside the gene matches. This CDR3 has 16 residues. Partial CDR3 DNA: TGTGCCAGCAGTTTCGATGGACAGGGGCTATACAATGAG. As protein: CASSFDGQGLYNE. The full CDR3 is CASSFDGQGLYNEQFF.

About this clone: The read finishes 3 residues shy of the CDR3 end, and the germline J gene is used to complete it. This chain joins TRBV6-2 or TRBV6-3 and TRBJ1-2; D ambiguous. This CDR3 contains 16 residues. CDR1 and CDR2 from the germline V gene are MNHEY and SVGEGT. The DNA read from the CDR3 is TGTGCCAGCAGTTCCATATGGACTAGCGGGAGGATGAAC. The encoded protein is CASSSIWTSGRMN. The whole CDR3 sequence reads CASSSIWTSGRMNYTF.

Comments on this clone: Sequencing ends 3 residues short of the CDR3 end; the germline J gene provides the rest. The chain joins TRBV7-2 to TRBJ1-5; possibly TRBD1 for D (6 bases). V lost 6 bases and J lost 3, with 12 bases in between. CDR1 and CDR2 from the germline V gene are SGHTA and FQGNSA. The CDR3 is made up of 14 amino acids. CDR3 bases read: TGTGCCAGCAGGCCGGGACACTTCAATCAGCCC. Translating it yields CASRPGHFNQP. From start to end, the CDR3 is CASRPGHFNQPQHF.

Note on this clone: The read gets to within 3 residues of the CDR3 end, and the germline J gene fills in the rest. V gene TRBV10-3 combines with J gene TRBJ2-1; D is perhaps TRBD2 (6 bases). Germline lookup yields CDR1 ENHRY and CDR2 SYGVKD. The CDR3 extends over 20 amino acids. V was shortened by 4 bases and J by 0 bases, with 25 bases between the two germline ends. CDR3 in amino acids: CAISGRQTFLGGSSYNEQFF. The sequenced CDR3 bases are TGTGCCATCAGTGGGCGACAGACCTTCCTCGGGGGAAGCTCCTACAATGAG.

Comment on this clone: The CDR3 extends 3 residues past the end of the read, so its final part is completed from the germline J gene. The chain recombines TRBV10-3 with TRBJ2-2; 7 nucleotides agree with TRBD1. CDR1 is ENHRY, CDR2 SYGVKD, per germline. The CDR3 has 21 residues. Trimming removed 3 bases from V and 0 bases from J; junction bases left unmatched: 19. The sequenced part of the CDR3 DNA is TGTGCCATCAGTGATCCTTATGAGACAGGGCCTACATCATCGAACACCGGGGAG. Protein: CAISDPYETGPTSSNTGE. The full CDR3 reads CAISDPYETGPTSSNTGELFF.

In terms of frequency, this clone is medium-sized. The read falls 3 residues short of the CDR3 end, and the missing part is taken from the germline J gene. The chain recombines TRBV5-4 with TRBJ2-7, with 8 bases fitting TRBD1. The germline V gene encodes CDR1 SGHNT and CDR2 YYREEE (reference sequence). This CDR3 contains 15 residues. Unmatched junction bases numbered 9, after V lost 4 bases and J lost 3 bases. The CDR3 DNA, read in part, is TGTGCCAGCAGCGGAACCGACAGGGGATTCTACGAG. Translation: CASSGTDRGFYE. The whole CDR3 sequence reads CASSGTDRGFYEQYF.

With regard to this clone: The CDR3 end falls 3 residues outside the read, so it is completed with the germline J gene. V usage is TRBV7-2 and J usage is TRBJ1-2; weak D call: TRBD1 (6 bases). Germline CDR1 reads SGHTA; CDR2 reads FQGNSA. The CDR3 is 15 residues long. CDR3 sequence: CASSLPLTGTDTYTF. The DNA read from the CDR3 is TGTGCCAGCAGCTTACCATTGACAGGCACAGATACC.

A word on this clone: The read terminates 3 residues ahead of where the CDR3 ends, so the germline J gene completes it. The J gene is TRBJ1-6, the V gene TRBV12-3 or TRBV12-4; D may be TRBD1 (6 bases). Between the trimmed V and J ends, which lost 3 bases and 5 bases, there was a span of 11 bases. The CDR3 extends over 15 amino acids. Here the CDR3 reads CASSFRTVHNSPLHF. The CDR3 bases that were read are TGTGCCAGCAGTTTCCGGACAGTGCATAATTCACCC.

Points on this clone: The read ends 3 residues shy of where the CDR3 ends; the end is completed using the germline J gene. The chain carries TRBV5-1 and TRBJ2-7; tentative D call: TRBD1 (6 bases). The CDR3 covers 16 residues. Per the germline V gene, CDR1 is SGHRS and CDR2 is YFSETQ. V dropped 4 bases and J dropped 2 bases, with 19 bases sitting between them. The CDR3 protein is CASSGPTGMGTYEQYF. Incomplete CDR3 DNA: TGCGCCAGCAGCGGGCCCACAGGGATGGGGACCTACGAG.

Comment on this clone: One junction end disagrees with the germline gene, perhaps due to a read error. The CDR3 is cut off 3 residues early in the read; its end comes from the germline J gene. This sequence joins TRBV20-1 and TRBJ2-2; D is perhaps TRBD2 (6 bases). Germline CDR1 and CDR2: DFQATT and SNEGSKA (reference sequence). This CDR3 spans 13 amino acids. The sequenced CDR3 bases are TGCAGTGCTAGCGGGGCGGCGCTCGGGGGG. Translated, it gives CSASGAALGG. The entire CDR3 protein reads CSASGAALGGLFF.

Details on this clone: From the germline J gene comes the end of the CDR3, since the read stops 3 residues before it. V usage is TRBV20-1 and J usage is TRBJ1-1; 7 nucleotides align to TRBD1. Trimming removed 7 bases from V and 1 base from J; junction bases left unmatched: 6. Germline-derived CDR1 and CDR2 are DFQATT and SNEGSKA (reference sequence). This CDR3 is built from 13 residues. Partial CDR3 DNA: TGCAGTGTTAGGGGACAGACGAACACTGAA. Its protein product is CSVRGQTNTE. The full CDR3 protein reads CSVRGQTNTEAFF.

Points on this clone: The read stops 3 residues short of the end of the CDR3; the missing end is completed from the germline J gene. This rearrangement joins TRBV27 to TRBJ1-2, with TRBD1 matching 7 bases. From germline, CDR1 is MNHEY and CDR2 SMNVEV (reference sequence). The CDR3 sequence is 14 residues long. V shed 5 bases and J 2 bases; nucleotides not matched to a gene: 5. The sequenced CDR3 bases are TGTGCCAGCAGTCCGACAGGGTCCAACTATGGC. Protein product: CASSPTGSNYG. The full CDR3 is CASSPTGSNYGYTF.

This clone counts as medium-sized (0.01 to 0.1%) by frequency. The CDR3 extends 3 residues past the end of the read, so its final part is completed from the germline J gene. The chain recombines TRBV7-2 with TRBJ2-5; the match to TRBD2 covers 13 bases. Unmatched junction bases numbered 5, after V lost 5 bases and J lost 5 bases. Per germline, CDR1 SGHTA and CDR2 FQGNSA. The CDR3 spans 15 residues. The part of the CDR3 DNA that was read is TGTGCCAGCAGCAGACTAGCGGGGGGTGGGGAGACC. Amino acid sequence: CASSRLAGGGET. The entire CDR3 protein is CASSRLAGGGETQYF.

About this clone: Coverage ceases 3 residues before the CDR3 finishes, and the germline J gene fills in the end. The chain uses TRBV2 and TRBJ1-2, with 8 bases aligning to TRBD1. CDR3 length: 15 amino acids. Germline V CDR1 and CDR2: SNHLY, FYNNEI. This chain's CDR3 is CASSEGTGSFGGYTF. Incomplete CDR3 DNA: TGTGCCAGCAGTGAAGGGACAGGGAGCTTCGGCGGC.

Remarks on this clone: The CDR3 end falls 3 residues outside the read, so it is completed with the germline J gene. This rearrangement joins TRBV12-3 or TRBV12-4 to TRBJ1-1, with D unresolved. The CDR3 runs 13 residues. V lost 3 bases, J lost 1 base, and 6 bases lay in between. CDR3 loop: CASSLQENTEAFF. The DNA read from the CDR3 is TGTGCCAGCAGTTTGCAGGAGAACACTGAA.

The chain's CDR3 is CASSTVSGQTTGAFF. The CDR3 DNA, read in part, is TGTGCCAGTAGTACAGTATCGGGACAGACGACCGGG. The chain is built from TRBV19 and TRBJ1-1; TRBD1 matches 7 bases. The read finishes 3 residues shy of the CDR3 end, and the germline J gene is used to complete it. Germline V CDR1 and CDR2: LNHDA, SQIVND (reference sequence). The CDR3 covers 15 residues.

As regards this clone: The sequenced fragment ends 3 residues before the CDR3 boundary, so the rest is inferred from the germline J gene. The chain is built from TRBV12-3 or TRBV12-4 and TRBJ1-3; D might be TRBD1 (5 bases). The CDR3 is made up of 15 amino acids. The ends were cut back, 4 bases at V and 0 bases at J, with 10 bases in the middle. CDR3 sequence reads: CASSSRQYSGNTIYF. The covered CDR3 bases are TGTGCCAGCAGTTCCCGACAGTACTCTGGAAACACC.

Comments on this clone: Read data end 3 residues before the CDR3 end; the end is taken from the germline J gene. V gene TRBV29-1 combines with J gene TRBJ1-2; D is perhaps TRBD1 (5 bases). The germline CDR1 and CDR2 sequences are SQVTM and ANQGSEA. The CDR3 is 13 residues long. The V end was cut by 5 bases, the J end by 3 bases, with 13 bases between. The CDR3 region is CSVRSTGDYGYTF. The CDR3 DNA, read in part, is TGCAGCGTTCGCAGCACGGGGGACTATGGC.

On this clone itself: The read halts 3 residues ahead of the CDR3 end, with the missing end drawn from the germline J gene. The chain uses TRBV20-1 and TRBJ2-3; 7 positions match TRBD2. CDR3 length: 15 residues. CDR1 DFQATT and CDR2 SNEGSKA come from the germline V gene (reference sequence). V shed 2 bases and J 5 bases; nucleotides not matched to a gene: 10. CDR3 DNA, as far as it was read: TGCAGTGCTAGACCCCCATCTGGGAGGGGAGATACG. Amino acids: CSARPPSGRGDT. The entire CDR3 is CSARPPSGRGDTQYF.